What follows are 7 T cell receptor beta chains derived from one specimen sequenced in a study of shared clonotypes between healthy human individuals. Assay: immunoSEQ multiplex PCR; the TCRdb copy retains only in-frame clones and omits some. The sample carries 950,000 to 1,100,000 clones, around 76% recorded once. The sample comprised memory CD4+ T cells sorted from blood. Sample subset: CD45RA-negative fraction. These receptors all come from a man younger than 30 in good health.

V usage is TRBV18 and J usage is TRBJ2-7, with D perhaps assigned TRBD1 or TRBD2 (6 bases each). This CDR3 has 15 amino acids. Deletions cut 6 bases from V and 1 base from J, with 16 bases between. Looked up from germline, CDR1 is KGHSH and CDR2 is LQKENI. The CDR3 bases are TGTGCCAGCTCGCCTGGCGGGACAAAGTCCTACGAGCAGTACTTC. As protein: CASSPGGTKSYEQYF.

The CDR3 loop reads CASSGRGSSDGYTF. The CDR3 nucleotides are TGTGCCAGCAGTGGCCGTGGCAGCAGCGATGGCTACACCTTC. V usage is TRBV2 and J usage is TRBJ1-2; D is ambiguous. In germline, CDR1 is SNHLY, CDR2 FYNNEI. V shed 4 bases and J shed 6 bases, with 15 bases lying between them. This CDR3 has 14 amino acids.

The V and J genes are TRBV6-1 and TRBJ1-2; D not certain. There are 14 residues in the CDR3. CDR1 MNHNS and CDR2 SASEGT come from the germline V gene. Trimming cost V 8 bases and J 3 bases, with 16 bases left between them. The chain's CDR3 is CASDGSSLYYGYTF. CDR3 in DNA: TGTGCCAGCGACGGATCTTCCCTCTACTATGGCTACACCTTC.

The DNA for the CDR3 is TGCGCCAGCAGCTCTAGCGGGTCTACCTACGAGCAGTACTTC. It specifies CASSSSGSTYEQYF. The gene calls are TRBV5-1 and TRBJ2-7, with 8 bases identical to TRBD2. The CDR3 totals 14 residues. Germline loops: CDR1 SGHRS, CDR2 YFSETQ. J lost 2 bases, V lost 3 bases, and 4 bases had no gene match.

The rearrangement uses TRBV5-1 and TRBJ2-7; D is unclear. This CDR3 contains 14 residues. Deletions cut 0 bases from V and 0 bases from J, with 7 bases between. Germline V gives CDR1 SGHRS, CDR2 YFSETQ. In nucleotides, the CDR3 is TGCGCCAGCAGCTTGGTTAGTATCTCCTACGAGCAGTACTTC. Protein sequence: CASSLVSISYEQYF.

This clone has just one count. The rearrangement joins TRBV19 to TRBJ1-6, with 9 nucleotides matching TRBD1. Per germline, CDR1 LNHDA and CDR2 SQIVND (reference sequence). The CDR3 runs 13 residues. Unmatched junction bases numbered 1, after V lost 7 bases and J lost 6 bases. CDR3 DNA: TGTGCCAGTAAGACAGGGGGTAATTCACCCCTCCACTTT. The encoded protein is CASKTGGNSPLHF.

This chain links TRBV5-1 with TRBJ2-3; TRBD1 aligns across 8 bases. Germline lookup yields CDR1 SGHRS and CDR2 YFSETQ. The CDR3 spans 15 residues. V lost 0 bases and J lost 5; bases outside the gene matches: 5. The CDR3 nucleotides read TGCGCCAGCAGCTTGGGTTCAGGGGGCATAGATACGCAGTATTTT. Amino acid sequence: CASSLGSGGIDTQYF.